This TCR beta chain was captured in a study of T cells in localized non-small cell lung cancer. Study-wide results and limits: Increased T cell density in blood showed an association with longer overall survival. Sequencing, confined to only one tumor region, leaves heterogeneity possible. Of the tissues analyzed, uninvolved adjacent lung showed maximal T cell clonality, greater than tumor. Across samples, adjacent lung featured a median 57 of the top 100 tumor clones.

A note on this clone: The antigen remains unidentified.

Germline CDR1 SGHAT, CDR2 FQNNGV. V was cut by 6 bases and J by 7 bases, with 12 bases left in between. CDR3 length: 12 amino acids. Clones were read by immunoSEQ multiplex PCR, and TCRdb kept only the in-frame ones, dropping some. The repertoire includes about 26,000 clones, around 93% of them detected once, and 4% to 5% sits in the top ten. The material was peripheral blood, obtained before any cancer treatment. This TCR derives from an older female donor with stage II squamous cell lung carcinoma. The V and J genes are TRBV11-2 and TRBJ1-2; D is uncertain. CDR3: CASSSRDRGYTF. The CDR3, as DNA: TGTGCCAGCAGTTCTAGGGATCGTGGCTACACCTTC.